The rows below give T cell receptor beta chains drawn from one sample of a study of blood T cell repertoires in COVID-19. TCRdb keeps only in-frame clones here, not all; method: immunoSEQ multiplex PCR. The sample records over 85,000 clones, roughly 90% being singletons. Sequences were obtained from peripheral blood. The source of these receptors is a human donor with COVID-19, enrolled during active disease. The donor label of this sample is uncertain. Each CDR3 is given with its conserved first and last residue. The D gene is left open where the match is weak. A clone size is listed for some rows: how often the clone was seen (once, few, many), or a class if it is expanded.

j_call	d_call	cdr3_length	v_call	clone_size	cdr3_aa	cdr3_nt
TRBJ1-3	.	14	TRBV18	.	CASSPRYSGNTIYF	TGTGCCAGCTCACCGAGATACTCTGGAAACACCATATATTTT
TRBJ2-7	TRBD2	15	TRBV13	.	CASSRGVGGPYEQYF	TGTGCCAGCAGCAGAGGGGTGGGAGGGCCATACGAGCAGTACTTC
TRBJ2-5	.	15	TRBV5-8	.	CASSSAVRYFGTQYF	TGTGCCAGCAGCAGCGCAGTTCGATATTTCGGGACCCAGTACTTC
TRBJ1-1	.	14	TRBV18	.	CASSPGGQNTEAFF	TGTGCCAGCTCACCTGGCGGACAGAACACTGAAGCTTTCTTT
TRBJ2-7	.	12	TRBV4-1	.	CASSQDSYNPYF	TGCGCCAGCAGCCAGGACAGCTATAACCCGTACTTC
TRBJ2-7	.	13	TRBV6-5	.	CAVSAGLFYEQYF	TGTGCCGTGAGCGCGGGGCTTTTCTACGAGCAGTACTTC
TRBJ2-1	.	15	TRBV7-3	.	CASSLRVAGVDEQFF	TGTGCCAGCAGCTTAAGGGTGGCAGGGGTGGATGAGCAGTTCTTC
TRBJ2-7	TRBD2	12	TRBV14	.	CASSQAGGLRLF	TGTGCCAGCAGCCAAGCGGGAGGACTCCGGCTCTTC
TRBJ2-7	TRBD2	15	TRBV7-2	.	CASSQLAGGPYEQYF	TGTGCCAGCAGCCAGCTAGCGGGAGGGCCGTACGAGCAGTACTTC
TRBJ2-7	TRBD1	15	TRBV5-5	.	CASSLAQGQFYEQYF	TGTGCCAGCAGCTTGGCACAGGGACAGTTCTACGAGCAGTACTTC
TRBJ2-3	TRBD1	16	TRBV7-2	.	CASSRGSGQGPDTQYF	TGTGCCAGCAGCCGGGGGTCGGGACAGGGGCCAGATACGCAGTATTTT
TRBJ1-2	.	15	TRBV24-1	.	CATSENGGQHYGYTF	TGTGCCACCAGCGAAAACGGAGGACAGCACTATGGCTACACCTTC
TRBJ2-7	.	15	TRBV21-1	once	CASRGTGTPIYEQYF	TGTGCCAGCAGAGGAACAGGGACCCCGATCTACGAGCAGTACTTC
TRBJ1-2	.	14	TRBV5-8	.	CASSLSVTVYGYTF	TGTGCCAGCAGCTTGTCTGTGACAGTCTATGGCTACACCTTC
TRBJ1-5	.	13	TRBV19	.	CASNGHSNQPQHF	TGTGCCAGTAATGGGCATAGCAATCAGCCCCAGCATTTT
TRBJ1-3	.	15	TRBV15	.	CATSRAGTPGNTIYF	TGTGCCACCAGCCGCGCTGGGACACCTGGAAACACCATATATTTT
TRBJ1-6	.	15	TRBV2	few	CASRDFGALNSPLHF	TGTGCCAGCAGAGACTTCGGAGCCTTAAATTCACCCCTCCACTTT
TRBJ1-2	.	12	TRBV29-1	.	CSVEDGGGGYTF	TGCAGCGTTGAAGACGGGGGTGGAGGCTACACCTTC
TRBJ2-5	TRBD2	16	TRBV5-1	.	CASSLATSGGVETQYF	TGCGCCAGCAGCTTGGCAACTAGCGGGGGGGTGGAGACCCAGTACTTC
TRBJ1-2	.	12	TRBV28	.	CASKQGGDGYTF	TGTGCCAGCAAACAGGGAGGGGATGGCTACACCTTC
TRBJ1-1	.	15	TRBV6-1	.	CASSESVSWNTEAFF	TGTGCCAGCAGTGAATCAGTCTCTTGGAACACTGAAGCTTTCTTT